These T cell receptor beta chains were read from a single sample in a study of immune evolution from preneoplasia to lung adenocarcinoma. Assay used: immunoSEQ multiplex PCR; TCRdb lists only in-frame clones, some missing. The sample shows approximately 8,000 clones, 70% to 90% of them seen only once. Material for sequencing was FFPE adjacent normal lung tissue. Receptors originate from an older person with lung adenocarcinoma. CDR3s include the opening cysteine and the closing phenylalanine or tryptophan. A D gene is named only where the DNA matches it firmly. Rows give clone size only sometimes, using once, few, many, or a class for an expanded clone.

d_call	v_call	clone_size	j_call	cdr3_nt	cdr3_aa
NA	TRBV2	NA	TRBJ1-5	TGTGCCAGCACCGCGCTGAATAGCAATCAGCCCCAGCATTTT	CASTALNSNQPQHF
TRBD2	TRBV7-9	NA	TRBJ2-2	TGTGCCAGCAGGCCCGGGACTAGCGGGGGGGCCGGGGAGCTGTTTTTT	CASRPGTSGGAGELFF
NA	TRBV28	NA	TRBJ1-3	TGTGCCAGCAGCCTGGACAGCGGGGTCGCTGGAAACACCATATATTTT	CASSLDSGVAGNTIYF
NA	TRBV19	NA	TRBJ2-5	TGTGCCAGTAGTATAGAGGACCAAGAGACCCAGTACTTC	CASSIEDQETQYF
NA	TRBV29-1	NA	TRBJ2-6	TGCAGCGTTGCCTCCGGCGGTGGGGCCAACGTCCTGACTTTC	CSVASGGGANVLTF
NA	TRBV6-1	large	TRBJ2-1	TGTGCCAGCAGGCTCTTTCTCTTGGGCTACAATGAGCAGTTCTTC	CASRLFLLGYNEQFF
TRBD1	TRBV11-2	NA	TRBJ1-2	TGTGCCAGCAGAAGGACAGGGGGAGGCTACACCTTC	CASRRTGGGYTF
NA	TRBV30	NA	TRBJ1-5	TGTGCCTGGAGTGCGCCAGGGGCCTATAGCAATCAGCCCCAGCATTTT	CAWSAPGAYSNQPQHF
TRBD2	TRBV19	NA	TRBJ2-2	TGTGCCAGTAGATCCTTAAGCGGGAACACGCCGGGCACCGGGGAGCTGTTTTTT	CASRSLSGNTPGTGELFF
NA	TRBV2	NA	TRBJ2-7	TGTGCCAGCAGTGACTCTCCCCTCGAGCAGTACTTC	CASSDSPLEQYF
NA	TRBV9	NA	TRBJ2-5	TGTGCCAGCAGCGTAGAGGGGATAATATGGGAGACCCAGTACTTC	CASSVEGIIWETQYF
NA	TRBV28	NA	TRBJ1-5	TGTGCCAGCCGGTTTGAGGTCAGCGGTCAGCCCCAGCATTTT	CASRFEVSGQPQHF
NA	TRBV7-9	NA	TRBJ1-4	TGTGCCAGCAGCCCGAACGGAGGAAATGAAAAACTGTTTTTT	CASSPNGGNEKLFF
TRBD2	TRBV4-2	once	TRBJ2-7	TGTGCCAGCAGCCAAGGAAGCGGGGGTTCCTACGAGCAGTACTTC	CASSQGSGGSYEQYF
TRBD1	TRBV18	NA	TRBJ2-5	TGTGCCAGCTCACCGGGACAGCAAGAGACCCAGTACTTC	CASSPGQQETQYF
TRBD1	TRBV15	NA	TRBJ1-1	TGTGCCACCAGCCCCCGGGACAGGGCTGTCGACACTGAAGCTTTCTTT	CATSPRDRAVDTEAFF
NA	TRBV7-8	few	TRBJ2-3	TGTGCCAGCAGCCCCGGCAGCGCTTCTGGCACAGATACGCAGTATTTT	CASSPGSASGTDTQYF
TRBD2	TRBV14	NA	TRBJ2-3	TGTGCCAGCAGCCAAGACCTAGCGGGACCGAGGGATACGCAGTATTTT	CASSQDLAGPRDTQYF
NA	TRBV29-1	NA	TRBJ1-1	TGCAGCGTTGCGGGGCCTGATTTGGCTTTCTTT	CSVAGPDLAFF
NA	TRBV29-1	NA	TRBJ2-1	TGCAGCGTTGGCTGGCAGTTGAGTGAGCAGTTCTTC	CSVGWQLSEQFF
NA	TRBV19	NA	TRBJ1-5	TGTGCCAGTAGTATGGACATAGGGAACAATCAGCCCCAGCATTTT	CASSMDIGNNQPQHF
TRBD1	TRBV28	NA	TRBJ2-1	TGTGCCAGCAGTGACATTCCGGGACAGGGGAGTGATGAGCAGTTCTTC	CASSDIPGQGSDEQFF
TRBD1	TRBV6-1	NA	TRBJ2-1	TGTGCCAGCAGTGTTAACAGGGGAGAGGGGAATGAGCAGTTCTTC	CASSVNRGEGNEQFF
NA	TRBV19	NA	TRBJ2-1	TGTGCCAGTAGTAATGGCGGGCCCTTGGACCCTAACAATGAGCAGTTCTTC	CASSNGGPLDPNNEQFF
NA	TRBV6-6	NA	TRBJ1-4	TGTGCCAGCAGCATGGACCGTTGGGAAAATGAAAAACTGTTTTTT	CASSMDRWENEKLFF
NA	TRBV27	NA	TRBJ1-5	TGTGCCAGCAGAAGGACCCTTAGCAATCAGCCCCAGCATTTT	CASRRTLSNQPQHF
NA	TRBV11-2	NA	TRBJ2-1	TGTGCCAGCAGCCAGGGGCGCTTCAATGAGCAGTTCTTC	CASSQGRFNEQFF
NA	TRBV11-2	NA	TRBJ1-1	TGTGCCAGCAGTTTAGTATTGGGGAACACTGAAGCTTTCTTT	CASSLVLGNTEAFF
NA	TRBV6-4	NA	TRBJ2-3	TGTGCCAGCAGTGCCACGGGAGAGAGCACAGATACGCAGTATTTT	CASSATGESTDTQYF
NA	TRBV19	NA	TRBJ1-5	TGTGCCAGTAGTCCCGGGACGGGAGATCAGCCCCAGCATTTT	CASSPGTGDQPQHF
NA	TRBV2	NA	TRBJ1-5	TGTGCCAGCAGTGAAGCGGGTAGTGTGAATCAGCCCCAGCATTTT	CASSEAGSVNQPQHF
NA	TRBV5-6	NA	TRBJ2-5	TGTGCCAGCAGCCCCACCGGACAGAGACAAGAGACCCAGTACTTC	CASSPTGQRQETQYF
NA	TRBV6-6	NA	TRBJ2-7	TGTGCCAGCAGTTACGTAGGGGGCGAGCAGTACTTC	CASSYVGGEQYF
NA	TRBV30	NA	TRBJ2-1	TGTGCCTGGAATCGCAGGGCTGATGAGCAGTTCTTC	CAWNRRADEQFF
TRBD1	TRBV6-5	few	TRBJ1-6	TGTGCCAGCACAGGGACAGGGGATAATTCACCCCTCCACTTT	CASTGTGDNSPLHF
TRBD1	TRBV28	NA	TRBJ2-7	TGTGCCAGCGTACCACAGGGGGGAAGGAACGAGCAGTACTTC	CASVPQGGRNEQYF
TRBD1	TRBV7-9	few	TRBJ2-5	TGTGCCAGCAGCTTCATAAATCACAGGGGAGAAGAGACCCAGTACTTC	CASSFINHRGEETQYF
NA	TRBV29-1	NA	TRBJ2-7	TGCAGCGTTGTTTGGGCATCGGGTGAGCAGTACTTC	CSVVWASGEQYF
NA	TRBV10-3	NA	TRBJ2-7	TGTGCCATCAGTGAGAGGGACTTGGGCTACGAGCAGTACTTC	CAISERDLGYEQYF
NA	TRBV15	NA	TRBJ1-4	TGTGCCACCAGCAGAAAACCTGGGAGTGGTAATGAAAAACTGTTTTTT	CATSRKPGSGNEKLFF
TRBD1	TRBV25-1	NA	TRBJ1-2	TGTGCCAGCAGCCCCGGACAGGGCGACGGCTACACCTTC	CASSPGQGDGYTF
NA	TRBV11-3	NA	TRBJ2-1	TGTGCCAGCAGCTTTAACCGGGACACTCTCTACAATGAGCAGTTCTTC	CASSFNRDTLYNEQFF
NA	TRBV20-1	NA	TRBJ1-3	TGCAGTGCTTTAGGGAACACCATATATTTT	CSALGNTIYF
TRBD1	TRBV11-2	NA	TRBJ2-7	TGTGCCAGCAGCTTGGGGACAGGGGTTCACGAGCAGTACTTC	CASSLGTGVHEQYF
TRBD1	TRBV29-1	NA	TRBJ2-5	TGCAGCGTCGGCGGCGGACAGGGAGGAGAGACCCAGTACTTC	CSVGGGQGGETQYF
NA	TRBV30	once	TRBJ1-5	TGTGCCTGGAGTGCCGGGATTCAAAATCAGCCCCAGCATTTT	CAWSAGIQNQPQHF
NA	TRBV30	NA	TRBJ2-2	TGTGCCTGGGGGGCGAACACCGGGGAGCTGTTTTTT	CAWGANTGELFF
NA	TRBV6-1	NA	TRBJ2-5	TGTGCCAGCATACGACGGCTCCAAGAGACCCAGTACTTC	CASIRRLQETQYF
NA	TRBV19	NA	TRBJ1-5	TGTGCCAGTAGTTGGCAGGAGATTCCGCCCCAGCATTTT	CASSWQEIPPQHF
TRBD2	TRBV28	few	TRBJ2-3	TGTGCCAGCAGTTTGCCTAGCGGACTCACAGATACGCAGTATTTT	CASSLPSGLTDTQYF
NA	TRBV5-6	NA	TRBJ1-5	TGTGCCAGCAGCTTGGGAGGAATAGGCAATCAGCCCCAGCATTTT	CASSLGGIGNQPQHF
NA	TRBV11-2	few	TRBJ1-2	TGTGCCAGCAGCCGCGGGCCTCTGGGAGGTGGCTACACCTTC	CASSRGPLGGGYTF
NA	TRBV30	once	TRBJ2-2	TGTGCCTGGACAGATCATAACACCGGGGAGCTGTTTTTT	CAWTDHNTGELFF
TRBD1	TRBV30	NA	TRBJ1-6	TGTGCCTGGGGGGGACAGGGTGCCTCACCCCTCCACTTT	CAWGGQGASPLHF
NA	TRBV14	NA	TRBJ1-3	TGTGCCAGCAGCTTTAGCTCTGGAAACACCATATATTTT	CASSFSSGNTIYF